This TCR beta chain was recorded in a study of blood T cells in healthy people across ages. CDR1 and CDR2 (germline): MDHEN, SYDVKM. V shed 5 bases and J 7 bases; nucleotides not matched to a gene: 11. There are 15 residues in the CDR3. The use of a sample-barcoded 5' primer and a J-beta primer mix characterized a second PCR of roughly 7 to 11 cycles. TCRdb reprocessed the 5' RACE reads via MiXCR and lists one record per CDR3 protein. The sample contains 750,000 to 950,000 distinct CDR3 sequences, 25% to 30% of which appear only once. This clonotype came up many times. This same sample was also part of a study on T cells of mothers and their children.

Sequencing was performed on blood. V usage is TRBV28 and J usage is TRBJ2-1, with TRBD1 identical over 7 bases. This TCR was recovered from a woman between 40 and 55 years old in good health. The CDR3 coding sequence is TGTGCCAGCAGTCAGACAGGGCGAGGAGGAAATGAGCAGTTCTTC. Translated: CASSQTGRGGNEQFF.